This TCR beta chain appears in the sequencing data of a study of shared clonotypes between healthy human individuals. CDR3 size: 15 residues. CDR1 is SNHLY, CDR2 FYNNEI, per germline. Trimming removed 5 bases at V and 3 bases at J, with 13 bases between. The assay was immunoSEQ multiplex PCR, and TCRdb's table has in-frame clones only and misses some. This table has 2 million to 2.5 million clones, 85% to 95% appearing once. This sequence originates from a man aged 18 to 29 in good health. The chain couples TRBV2 to TRBJ1-4; the D gene is possibly TRBD1 (6 bases). The specimen was naive CD4+ T cells sorted from blood. Subset described: CD45RA+ positively selected. CDR3 region: CASSLGAGSNEKLFF. CDR3 DNA sequence: TGTGCCAGCAGTCTGGGGGCAGGGTCTAATGAAAAACTGTTTTTT.